The clone carrying this T cell receptor beta chain came up a few times. Losses at the gene ends were 10 bases for V and 4 bases for J; bases not matched to a gene: 13. The CDR3 sequence is 15 residues long. CDR1 is SNHLY and CDR2 is FYNNEI in the germline V gene. Methods used by the authors: Amplification from reference gene primers served as the basis for estimated nucleated cell counts. Only in-frame clones appear in the TCRdb table, and some are missing; sequencing was by immunoSEQ multiplex PCR. That table supplies the V and J calls and clone size; D and trimming were determined from the DNA. The sample carries some 88,000 clones, approximately 86% recorded once. The record originates from a study of blood T cell repertoires in COVID-19. Study information: Acute and convalescent COVID-19 specimens originated in the United States, Italy and Spain. The analysed material was cDNA or gDNA that came from T cells, B-cell-depleted T cells, or PBMCs.

The chain uses TRBV2 and TRBJ2-7, with 10 bases matching TRBD1. The source is a man aged 55-75 years with acute or convalescent COVID-19. The specimen was peripheral blood. In DNA, the CDR3 is TGTGCCACAAGTAAAGACAGGGGGCAGGCGTACGAGCAGTACTTC. Its protein is CATSKDRGQAYEQYF. The whole variable domain, remainder taken from reference TRBV2 and TRBJ2-7, is EPEVTQTPSHQVTQMGQEVILRCVPISNHLYFYWYRQILGQKVEFLVSFYNNEISEKSEIFDDQFSVERPDGSNFTLKIRSTKLEDSAMYFCATSKDRGQAYEQYFGPGTRLTVT.